This T cell receptor (beta chain) was observed in a study of blood T cell repertoires in COVID-19. For the study at large: Acute and convalescent COVID-19 samples came from the United States, Italy and Spain. Sources were T cells, B-cell-depleted T cells, or PBMCs; the material itself was cDNA or gDNA.

As processed by the authors: From reference gene primer amplification, estimates of nucleated cell counts were derived. The protocol was immunoSEQ multiplex PCR, while the TCRdb copy is restricted to in-frame clones and leaves out a portion. That table supplies the V and J calls and clone size; D and trimming were determined from the DNA. This repertoire shows over 250,000 clones, 80% to 90% found once; its top ten account for 8.5% to 9.5%. Germline CDR1 reads SGHKS; CDR2 reads YYEKEE (reference sequence). The CDR3 is made up of 18 amino acids. V trimming: 0 bases; J trimming: 3 bases; junction bases outside the gene matches: 4.

V usage is TRBV5-5 and J usage is TRBJ2-3; TRBD2 agrees at 16 bases. Material for sequencing was peripheral blood. The TCR sequence derives from a woman in her fifties or sixties who had recovered from COVID-19. The CDR3 sequence is CASSLAGTSGRVTDTQYF. The CDR3 DNA sequence: TGTGCCAGCAGCTTGGCTGGGACTAGCGGGAGGGTAACAGATACGCAGTATTTT.